These T cell receptor beta chains were read from a single sample in a study of CD8+ T cells in alopecia areata. Assay: immunoSEQ multiplex PCR; the TCRdb copy retains only in-frame clones and omits some. The repertoire holds over 120,000 clones, with nearly 55% as singletons. Specimen: CD8+ T cells sorted from blood, collected at week 4, from a patient treated with tofacitinib. The receptor source for this set is a human donor with alopecia areata. CDR3s include the opening cysteine and the closing phenylalanine or tryptophan. A D gene is named only where the DNA matches it firmly. Clone size is shown for a subset of rows, as once, few, many or a class of expanded clone.

j_call | v_call | clone_size | d_call | cdr3_aa | cdr3_nt
TRBJ2-3 | TRBV29-1 | - | TRBD2 | CSGMGLAGGGPDTQYF | TGCAGCGGCATGGGACTAGCGGGGGGCGGCCCAGATACGCAGTATTTT
TRBJ2-4 | TRBV29-1 | few | - | CSVWDSEAKNIQYF | TGCAGCGTGTGGGACTCCGAGGCCAAAAACATTCAGTACTTC
TRBJ2-7 | TRBV27 | once | - | CASSLGRSYEQYF | TGTGCCAGCAGTTTAGGCAGAAGCTACGAGCAGTACTTC
TRBJ2-4 | TRBV13 | - | - | CASSLAPEDIQYF | TGTGCCAGCAGCTTAGCCCCAGAGGACATTCAGTACTTC
TRBJ2-1 | TRBV7-6 | - | TRBD2 | CASSVGTSGGASEQFF | TGTGCCAGCAGCGTAGGGACTAGCGGGGGGGCCAGTGAGCAGTTCTTC
TRBJ1-2 | TRBV6-5 | - | - | CASSYVFSGVNYGYTF | TGTGCCAGCAGTTACGTCTTTTCCGGGGTGAACTATGGCTACACCTTC
TRBJ1-1 | TRBV2 | few | - | CASSGGRGDTEAFF | TGTGCCAGCAGTGGAGGGAGGGGAGACACTGAAGCTTTCTTT
TRBJ2-5 | TRBV13 | once | - | CASSPESPGEETQYF | TGTGCCAGCAGCCCGGAAAGCCCAGGGGAAGAGACCCAGTACTTC
TRBJ2-6 | TRBV19 | - | - | CASSINVVSSGANVLTF | TGTGCCAGTAGTATTAACGTGGTGAGCTCTGGGGCCAACGTCCTGACTTTC
TRBJ2-3 | TRBV9 | - | TRBD1 | CASSVTSVCRPSHRGPDTQYF | TGTGCCAGCAGCGTAACCTCTGTGTGTCGACCATCCCACAGGGGCCCAGATACGCAGTATTTT
TRBJ2-1 | TRBV5-1 | - | TRBD2 | CASSPEDSSGGSYNEQFF | TGCGCCAGCAGCCCAGAGGACTCTAGCGGGGGGTCCTACAATGAGCAGTTCTTC
TRBJ2-6 | TRBV27 | - | TRBD1 | CASSLNGDRGTGANVLTF | TGTGCCAGCAGTTTAAATGGGGACAGGGGGACCGGGGCCAACGTCCTGACTTTC
TRBJ2-7 | TRBV9 | - | TRBD1 | CASNSGGQGIYEQYF | TGTGCCAGCAATTCTGGGGGACAGGGTATTTACGAGCAGTACTTC
TRBJ2-1 | TRBV14 | - | TRBD2 | CASSPHGAGAYNEQFF | TGTGCCAGCAGCCCCCATGGAGCGGGGGCCTACAATGAGCAGTTCTTC
TRBJ1-1 | TRBV29-1 | - | - | CSVFAENTEAFF | TGCAGCGTTTTCGCAGAGAACACTGAAGCTTTCTTT
TRBJ2-7 | TRBV4-3 | - | - | CASSQDERRNEQYF | TGCGCCAGCAGCCAAGATGAGCGTAGGAACGAGCAGTACTTC
TRBJ1-2 | TRBV7-9 | - | - | CASSPGPRGRFYTF | TGTGCCAGCAGCCCGGGTCCGAGAGGAAGGTTCTACACCTTC
TRBJ1-5 | TRBV27 | once | - | CASNPVGSNQPQHF | TGTGCCAGCAACCCCGTAGGGAGCAATCAGCCCCAGCATTTT
TRBJ2-7 | TRBV7-9 | - | - | CASSPPAGYEQYF | TGTGCCAGCAGCCCCCCGGCAGGCTACGAGCAGTACTTC
TRBJ1-2 | TRBV13 | few | - | CASTSPGTSYGYTF | TGTGCCAGCACCTCCCCCGGGACAAGCTATGGCTACACCTTC
TRBJ2-6 | TRBV6-5 | - | - | CASSQGLGANVLTF | TGTGCCAGCAGTCAAGGGTTGGGGGCCAACGTCCTGACTTTC
TRBJ1-2 | TRBV7-6 | - | - | CASSLGVVLGGDGYTF | TGTGCCAGCAGCTTAGGGGTCGTATTGGGAGGGGACGGCTACACCTTC
TRBJ2-5 | TRBV13 | - | TRBD2 | CASSLSGGETQYF | TGTGCCAGCAGCTTAAGCGGGGGGGAGACCCAGTACTTC
TRBJ2-3 | TRBV6-5 | - | - | CASSYGGTDTQYF | TGTGCCAGCAGTTACGGAGGGACAGATACGCAGTATTTT
TRBJ2-2 | TRBV7-2 | - | - | CASRDSVFNGELFF | TGTGCCAGCAGGGACAGTGTGTTCAACGGGGAGCTGTTTTTT
TRBJ2-3 | TRBV5-6 | - | - | CASSSGQLYTDTQYF | TGTGCCAGCAGCTCTGGACAGTTATACACAGATACGCAGTATTTT
TRBJ2-3 | TRBV5-6 | - | TRBD2 | CASSPGLADNTDTQYF | TGTGCCAGCAGCCCGGGACTAGCGGATAACACAGATACGCAGTATTTT
TRBJ2-7 | TRBV14 | few | - | CASSQHDTPYEQYF | TGTGCCAGCAGCCAGCATGACACCCCCTACGAGCAGTACTTC
TRBJ2-7 | TRBV5-4 | - | TRBD1 | CASSLGQVPYEQYF | TGTGCCAGCAGCCTAGGACAGGTTCCCTACGAGCAGTACTTC
TRBJ2-1 | TRBV15 | - | TRBD2 | CATSTNVAGDYNEQFF | TGTGCCACCAGCACAAACGTAGCGGGGGACTACAATGAGCAGTTCTTC
TRBJ2-2 | TRBV27 | few | TRBD2 | CASTPSSGDTNTGELFF | TGTGCCAGCACCCCATCTAGCGGGGATACGAACACCGGGGAGCTGTTTTTT
TRBJ1-5 | TRBV2 | - | - | CASTAQGSWGNQPQHF | TGTGCCAGCACTGCCCAGGGTAGTTGGGGCAATCAGCCCCAGCATTTT
TRBJ2-2 | TRBV13 | - | TRBD2 | CASSLWGLGTGELFF | TGTGCCAGCAGCCTGTGGGGACTAGGCACCGGGGAGCTGTTTTTT
TRBJ1-2 | TRBV2 | few | - | CASSAREVGYTF | TGTGCCAGCAGTGCCCGGGAGGTGGGCTACACCTTC
TRBJ1-2 | TRBV9 | - | - | CASQGYGYGYTF | TGTGCCAGCCAGGGTTATGGGTATGGCTACACCTTC
TRBJ2-7 | TRBV9 | - | TRBD2 | CASSRSGGPTYEQYF | TGTGCCAGCAGCCGTAGCGGGGGGCCAACCTACGAGCAGTACTTC
TRBJ2-1 | TRBV25-1 | - | - | CASSEVGANEQFF | TGTGCCAGCAGTGAAGTTGGGGCGAATGAGCAGTTCTTC
TRBJ1-2 | TRBV18 | - | TRBD1 | CASSSGQPGYTF | TGTGCCAGCTCATCGGGACAGCCTGGCTACACCTTC
TRBJ1-2 | TRBV10-3 | few | - | CAISEGDLIRGYTF | TGTGCCATCAGTGAAGGAGACTTAATTAGAGGCTACACCTTC
TRBJ2-3 | TRBV4-2 | many | TRBD2 | CASSQAGGPTDTQYF | TGTGCCAGCAGCCAAGCGGGGGGGCCCACAGATACGCAGTATTTT
TRBJ2-5 | TRBV9 | - | - | CASSVGPQETQYF | TGTGCCAGCAGCGTAGGGCCACAAGAGACCCAGTACTTC
TRBJ1-1 | TRBV29-1 | - | - | CSVGPDRNTEAFF | TGCAGCGTAGGTCCCGACAGAAACACTGAAGCTTTCTTT
TRBJ2-7 | TRBV2 | once | - | CASSATLGQGTYEQYF | TGTGCCAGCAGTGCAACGCTAGGCCAGGGAACCTACGAGCAGTACTTC
TRBJ1-2 | TRBV25-1 | - | - | CASSEYMQETRDGYTF | TGTGCCAGCAGTGAATATATGCAGGAAACCAGGGATGGCTACACCTTC
TRBJ2-7 | TRBV29-1 | - | TRBD2 | CSVAGTSGTYEQYF | TGCAGCGTAGCCGGGACTAGCGGTACCTACGAGCAGTACTTC
TRBJ2-1 | TRBV30 | - | - | CASDPRGYNEQFF | TGTGCCTCGGACCCGAGGGGCTACAATGAGCAGTTCTTC
TRBJ2-2 | TRBV19 | - | TRBD2 | CASSREGRNTGELFF | TGTGCCAGTAGTAGGGAGGGAAGGAACACCGGGGAGCTGTTTTTT
TRBJ1-6 | TRBV23-1 | few | - | CASSQSPGRGNSYNSPLHF | TGCGCCAGCAGTCAATCGCCCGGGAGGGGCAACAGCTATAATTCACCCCTCCACTTT
TRBJ2-7 | TRBV4-2 | - | - | CASSQDIARGEQYF | TGTGCCAGCAGCCAAGACATCGCCAGGGGTGAGCAGTACTTC
TRBJ2-7 | TRBV5-1 | once | TRBD1 | CASSWDRDSYEQYF | TGCGCCAGCAGCTGGGACAGGGACTCCTACGAGCAGTACTTC
TRBJ2-3 | TRBV7-9 | - | TRBD1 | CASSPGTGEIDTQYF | TGTGCCAGCAGCCCGGGGACAGGGGAAATCGATACGCAGTATTTT
TRBJ2-4 | TRBV7-9 | - | - | CASSSVRDIQYF | TGTGCCAGCAGCTCCGTCCGAGACATTCAGTACTTC
TRBJ2-7 | TRBV30 | - | - | CAWSVGGPYEQYF | TGTGCCTGGAGTGTCGGGGGACCCTACGAGCAGTACTTC
TRBJ1-4 | TRBV5-4 | few | - | CASSLGVPEKLFF | TGTGCCAGCAGCTTGGGAGTGCCGGAAAAACTGTTTTTT
TRBJ2-1 | TRBV7-9 | - | - | CASSFGDNEQFF | TGTGCCAGCAGCTTTGGGGACAATGAGCAGTTCTTC